This TCR beta chain stems from a study of CD8 T cells in Susac syndrome. Germline V lookup: CDR1 SGHTS, CDR2 YDEGEE. The length of the CDR3 is 16 residues. Germline trimming cut 0 bases from V and 6 bases from J; bases unmatched to any gene: 7. The authors reverse transcribed 0.5 to 1 ug RNA with random hexamers. Across 54 Vbeta and 13 Jbeta, TCR beta CDR3 was amplified with immunoSEQ multiplex PCR. TCRdb itself ran the immunoSEQ multiplex PCR reads through MiXCR, one entry per CDR3 protein. The table lists some 120,000 distinct CDR3 sequences, nearly 95% of them singletons. The study, taken as a whole, reports: The study admitted that it had a relatively small number of individuals in its TCR sequencing and HLA analysis.

High-throughput TCR beta sequencing covered peripheral CD8+ and CD4+ T cells. Details on this clonotype: The antigen is undetermined.

The sequence came from a human donor in good health. This rearrangement joins TRBV5-8 to TRBJ2-1, with TRBD1 matching over 9 bases. The sequenced sample was CD4+ T cells from PBMCs. CDR3 amino acids: CASSLGQGVLGNEQFF. CDR3 in DNA: TGTGCCAGCAGCTTGGGACAGGGGGTTTTAGGCAATGAGCAGTTCTTC.